This T cell receptor (beta chain) emerged from a study of cytomegalovirus exposure and HLA in healthy donors. As for the study in general: The 95 to 150 validation repertoires were produced on the same platform as the approximately 670 repertoires of the first cohort. This was reported in a later analysis.

Study-level points and caveats: The tendency of first-cohort TCR clusters to co-occur in the 120 validation repertoires was identified by a subsequent analysis.

This clone is a singleton in its sample. Its antigen is undetermined. The protocol was immunoSEQ multiplex PCR, while the TCRdb copy is restricted to in-frame clones and leaves out a portion. The sample shows 200,000 to 250,000 clones, roughly 90% of them seen only once. This CDR3 is built from 13 residues. Germline-derived CDR1 and CDR2 are MNHNY and SVGAGI (reference sequence). Trimming removed 5 bases at V and 3 bases at J, with 8 bases between. The chain combines TRBV6-6 with TRBJ2-1; tentative D call: TRBD2 (5 bases). The sequence was obtained from a man between 18 and 29 years old in good health and CMV-seropositive. The specimen sequenced was PBMCs. The CDR3 DNA follows: TGTGCCAGCAGTCCCGGACTCTACAATGAGCAGTTCTTC. Its translation: CASSPGLYNEQFF.